The 27 T cell receptor beta chains presented below share a single source sample, sequenced in a study of OX40 agonist ivuxolimab in advanced cancers. Profiling relied on immunoSEQ multiplex PCR, and the TCRdb table lists in-frame clones only, not all of them. The repertoire holds some 81,000 clones, with about 86% as singletons. The sequencing here drew on CD4+ or CD8+ T cells sorted from blood, taken in a trial of the OX40 agonist ivuxolimab. The receptors shown here come from an adult with an advanced solid tumor such as melanoma, head and neck, liver or kidney cancer.

This clone was found a few times. V and J are TRBV5-1 and TRBJ2-7; tentative D call: TRBD1 (5 bases). V lost 5 bases, J lost 2 bases, and 20 bases lay in between. Germline lookup yields CDR1 SGHRS and CDR2 YFSETQ. CDR3 length equals 16 residues. The CDR3 coding sequence is TGCGCCAGCAGTTTTACGGACAACAACCCCCCCTACGAGCAGTACTTC. Its translation is CASSFTDNNPPYEQYF. The full variable domain, with the rest looked up from reference TRBV5-1 and TRBJ2-7, is KAGVTQTPRYLIKTRGQQVTLSCSPISGHRSVSWYQQTPGQGLQFLFEYFSETQRNKGNFPGRFSGRQFSNSRSEMNVSTLELGDSALYLCASSFTDNNPPYEQYFGPGTRLTVT.

V is TRBV7-2 and J is TRBJ2-7; TRBD1 matches 10 bases. The ends lost 2 bases at V and 8 bases at J; junction bases unmatched: 12. There are 16 residues in the CDR3. From germline, CDR1 is SGHTA and CDR2 FQGNSA. The CDR3 spells CASSLLVGTGARKQYF. The CDR3 DNA is TGTGCCAGCAGCTTACTAGTAGGGACAGGGGCTCGAAAGCAGTACTTC.

The V and J genes are TRBV25-1 and TRBJ2-5; no reliable D call. Germline V gene sequence: CDR1 MGHDK, CDR2 SYGVNS. CDR3 length equals 12 residues. V was clipped by 6 bases and J by 5 bases, with 10 bases between them. The CDR3 nucleotides are TGTGCCAGCAGGGCTCCCGGGGAGACCCAGTACTTC. Protein: CASRAPGETQYF. Drawing the rest from reference TRBV25-1 and TRBJ2-5, the complete variable domain is EADIYQTPRYLVIGTGKKITLECSQTMGHDKMYWYQQDPGMELHLIHYSYGVNSTEKGDLSSESTVSRIRTEHFPLTLESARPSHTSQYLCASRAPGETQYFGPGTRLLVL.

This rearrangement joins TRBV7-2 to TRBJ1-3; TRBD1 matches 8 bases. The length of the CDR3 is 15 residues. Germline assignment: CDR1 SGHTA and CDR2 FQGNSA. Unmatched junction bases numbered 7, after V lost 5 bases and J lost 4 bases. CDR3 DNA: TGTGCCAGCAGCCCCGGGGGGACAGGAGGAAACACCATATATTTT. Protein: CASSPGGTGGNTIYF. Based on the CDR3 plus reference TRBV7-2 and TRBJ1-3, the full variable domain is GAGVSQSPSNKVTEKGKDVELRCDPISGHTALYWYRQSLGQGLEFLIYFQGNSAPDKSGLPSDRFSAERTGGSVSTLTIQRTQQEDSAVYLCASSPGGTGGNTIYFGEGSWLTVV.

This chain links TRBV18 with TRBJ1-1; a weak D match, TRBD1 (5 bases). From germline, CDR1 is KGHSH and CDR2 LQKENI. Trimming left V 6 bases short and J 1 base short, with 15 bases between. CDR3 length: 15 residues. The DNA for the CDR3 is TGTGCCAGCTCGCCCCTCGGGGGGGAGAACACTGAAGCTTTCTTT. Encoded protein: CASSPLGGENTEAFF.

This chain uses TRBV6-5 with TRBJ2-7, with D perhaps TRBD2 (5 bases). With 6 bases removed from V and 0 bases from J, the gap between germline ends came to 15 bases. Germline CDR1 MNHEY, CDR2 SVGAGI. CDR3 size: 15 residues. The CDR3 protein is CASSPATTSSYEQYF. DNA for the CDR3: TGTGCCAGCAGCCCCGCTACCACTAGCTCCTACGAGCAGTACTTC.

This clone was seen more than once but under ten times. The V gene is TRBV18, the J gene TRBJ2-3; D could derive from TRBD1 or TRBD2 (5 bases each). In germline, CDR1 is KGHSH, CDR2 LQKENI. V was trimmed by 2 bases and J by 1 base, leaving 19 bases between them. The CDR3 covers 18 residues. This CDR3 reads CASSPFGDGPTGTDTQYF. CDR3 DNA sequence: TGTGCCAGCTCACCATTCGGGGACGGACCGACGGGCACAGATACGCAGTATTTT.

The chain links TRBV11-2 to TRBJ2-7, with 9 bases that match TRBD1. Germline trimming cut 5 bases from V and 2 bases from J; bases unmatched to any gene: 7. This CDR3 spans 15 amino acids. CDR1 is SGHAT and CDR2 is FQNNGV in the germline V gene. CDR3: CASSKGTGWAYEQYF. The DNA of the CDR3 is TGTGCCAGCAGCAAAGGGACAGGGTGGGCCTACGAGCAGTACTTC.

The rearrangement joins TRBV2 to TRBJ2-4; possibly TRBD2 for D (5 bases). The germline V and J ends were trimmed by 4 bases and 2 bases, with 9 bases remaining between them. CDR1 and CDR2 (germline): SNHLY, FYNNEI. The CDR3 length is 14 residues. CDR3 nucleotides: TGTGCCAGCAGTGGGTGGGAGACCAAAAACATTCAGTACTTC. It is translated as CASSGWETKNIQYF.

The chain is built from TRBV7-2 and TRBJ1-2; D not certain. The CDR3 is made up of 14 amino acids. V was clipped by 1 base and J by 4 bases, with 10 bases between them. Germline CDR1 and CDR2: SGHTA and FQGNSA. CDR3 amino acids: CASSLGVRSYGYTF. CDR3 sequence (DNA): TGTGCCAGCAGCTTAGGGGTGCGGTCCTATGGCTACACCTTC.

The chain recombines TRBV7-3 with TRBJ1-1; 7 nucleotides align to TRBD1. This CDR3 spans 14 amino acids. Germline V CDR1 and CDR2: SGHTA, FQGTGA. Trimming at V came to 8 bases and at J to 1 base, leaving 7 bases not matched to a gene. This CDR3 is CASSRGSGNTEAFF. The CDR3 DNA sequence: TGTGCCAGCTCCAGGGGGTCGGGGAACACTGAAGCTTTCTTT. The full variable domain, its missing parts supplied by reference TRBV7-3 and TRBJ1-1, is GAGVSQTPSNKVTEKGKYVELRCDPISGHTALYWYRQSLGQGPEFLIYFQGTGAADDSGLPNDRFFAVRPEGSVSTLKIQRTERGDSAVYLCASSRGSGNTEAFFGQGTRLTVV.

V and J are TRBV5-6 and TRBJ2-1; TRBD2 matches at 11 bases. The V and J ends lost 1 base and 5 bases, in that order; junction bases with no gene match: 2. The CDR3 spans 15 residues. Germline V lookup: CDR1 SGHDT, CDR2 YYEEEE. CDR3 nucleotides: TGTGCCAGCAGCTTGCGTAGCGGGGGGGACAATGAGCAGTTCTTC. Translated, it gives CASSLRSGGDNEQFF.

The rearrangement links TRBV6-7 to TRBJ2-2; D is unclear. TRBV6-7 is placed among ORFs of uncertain function. With 2 bases removed from V and 6 bases from J, the gap between germline ends came to 13 bases. CDR3 size: 15 residues. Here the CDR3 DNA reads TGTGCCAGCAGTTACGCCTACAGTCTACCCGGGGAGCTGTTTTTT. This gives the protein CASSYAYSLPGELFF.

The rearrangement joins TRBV7-9 to TRBJ1-1; D is ambiguous. Trimming cost V 1 base and J 11 bases, with 14 bases left between them. This CDR3 is 13 amino acids long. Germline assignment: CDR1 SEHNR and CDR2 FQNEAQ (reference sequence). As DNA, the CDR3 is TGTGCCAGCAGCTTAGGCCCCCGTGACGGGGCTTTCTTT. Its translation is CASSLGPRDGAFF. The complete variable domain, with remaining parts taken from reference TRBV7-9 and TRBJ1-1, reads DTGVSQNPRHKITKRGQNVTFRCDPISEHNRLYWYRQTLGQGPEFLTYFQNEAQLEKSRLLSDRFSAERPKGSFSTLEIQRTEQGDSAMYLCASSLGPRDGAFFGQGTRLTVV.

The gene calls are TRBV5-1 and TRBJ1-2, with D hard to call. The CDR3 consists of 15 residues. Trimming stripped 1 base from V and 4 bases from J, with 14 bases between. CDR1 is SGHRS, CDR2 YFSETQ, per germline. CDR3 amino acids: CASSLSVATSYGYTF. The CDR3 nucleotides read TGCGCCAGCAGCTTGTCCGTGGCAACTTCCTATGGCTACACCTTC.

This chain uses TRBV10-3 with TRBJ2-6; D remains ambiguous. Germline assignment: CDR1 ENHRY and CDR2 SYGVKD. The ends were cut back, 2 bases at V and 4 bases at J, with 6 bases in the middle. There are 14 residues in the CDR3. The CDR3 coding sequence is TGTGCCATCAGTGAGGGGGTCGGGGCCAACGTCCTGACTTTC. Its translation is CAISEGVGANVLTF.

Only one count was recorded for this clone. This chain uses TRBV7-2 with TRBJ1-3; the D is unclear. Germline-derived CDR1 and CDR2 are SGHTA and FQGNSA. V lost 3 bases to trimming and J lost 3 bases, with 9 bases between them. CDR3 length: 14 amino acids. The CDR3 bases are TGTGCCAGCAGCTTTGGGGTGGATGGAAACACCATATATTTT. It is translated as CASSFGVDGNTIYF.

This chain links TRBV7-2 with TRBJ2-1; tentatively, D is TRBD2 (5 bases). The V and J ends lost 4 bases and 3 bases respectively, with 13 bases between them. This CDR3 comprises 15 residues. Germline values: CDR1 SGHTA, CDR2 FQGNSA. The chain's CDR3 is CASSYDYPVYNEQFF. DNA of the CDR3: TGTGCCAGCAGCTACGACTACCCGGTCTACAATGAGCAGTTCTTC.

The gene calls are TRBV6-6 and TRBJ1-4; no firm D call. This CDR3 spans 12 amino acids. Germline V gene data show CDR1 as MNHNY and CDR2 as SVGAGI (reference sequence). The V end lost 0 bases, the J end lost 8 bases, and 4 bases lay between the germline ends. The CDR3 region is CASSYSGEKLFF. DNA of the CDR3: TGTGCCAGCAGTTACTCGGGCGAAAAACTGTTTTTT.

CDR3 DNA sequence: TGTGCCAGCAGCGCCCAGAGCTCTGGAAACACCATATATTTT. Translated: CASSAQSSGNTIYF. The chain joins TRBV7-2 to TRBJ1-3; D not resolved. V shed 5 bases and J shed 0 bases, with 8 bases lying between them. This CDR3 has 14 residues. Germline values: CDR1 SGHTA, CDR2 FQGNSA.

The genes are TRBV6-5 and TRBJ1-4, with TRBD1 as a possible D gene (6 bases). Germline V lookup: CDR1 MNHEY, CDR2 SVGAGI. The V and J ends lost 5 bases and 8 bases respectively, with 9 bases between them. The CDR3 consists of 12 residues. Here the CDR3 reads CASSTGLEKLFF. CDR3 sequence (DNA): TGTGCCAGCAGTACAGGGCTGGAAAAACTGTTTTTT.

V usage is TRBV28 and J usage is TRBJ1-1; D is ambiguous. Between the trimmed V and J ends, which lost 4 bases and 3 bases, there was a span of 0 bases. Germline CDR1 reads MDHEN; CDR2 reads SYDVKM. The CDR3 is 10 residues long. The DNA for the CDR3 is TGTGCCAGCAGTTACACTGAAGCTTTCTTT. The encoded protein is CASSYTEAFF.

This clone was seen a few times. The V gene is TRBV13, the J gene TRBJ2-1; 8 bases are shared with TRBD2. The CDR3 contains 12 residues. After removal of 4 bases from V and 10 bases from J, the junction contained 3 bases not matched to a gene. The V gene's germline CDR1 is PRHDT and CDR2 FYEKMQ (reference sequence). The CDR3 coding sequence is TGTGCCAGCAGCTCCCGACTAGCGGAGCAGTTCTTC. Translation gives CASSSRLAEQFF. Looking up the rest from reference TRBV13 and TRBJ2-1 gives the full variable domain: AAGVIQSPRHLIKEKRETATLKCYPIPRHDTVYWYQQGPGQDPQFLISFYEKMQSDKGSIPDRFSAQQFSDYHSELNMSSLELGDSALYFCASSSRLAEQFFGPGTRLTVL.

V usage is TRBV19 and J usage is TRBJ2-1; no definite D call. V was trimmed by 4 bases and J by 9 bases, leaving 13 bases between them. The length of the CDR3 is 13 residues. Per the germline V gene, CDR1 is LNHDA and CDR2 is SQIVND (reference sequence). The CDR3 DNA reads as TGTGCCAGTAGTAGACCCGACGTGGGTGAGCAGTTCTTC. It encodes CASSRPDVGEQFF. Full variable domain (missing parts from reference TRBV19 and TRBJ2-1): DGGITQSPKYLFRKEGQNVTLSCEQNLNHDAMYWYRQDPGQGLRLIYYSQIVNDFQKGDIAEGYSVSREKKESFPLTVTSAQKNPTAFYLCASSRPDVGEQFFGPGTRLTVL.

This clone occurred a few times. This rearrangement joins TRBV10-3 to TRBJ2-5; 7 nucleotides agree with TRBD1. This CDR3 has 18 residues. V dropped 3 bases and J dropped 4; count of bases not matched to a gene: 17. Germline V gene sequence: CDR1 ENHRY, CDR2 SYGVKD. CDR3 bases: TGTGCCATCAGTGAACCCAATAAGGGACAGCCTGTGGGAGAGACCCAGTACTTC. Amino acid sequence: CAISEPNKGQPVGETQYF.

The V gene is TRBV5-1, the J gene TRBJ2-7; the D is unclear. The CDR3 has 13 residues. Germline CDR1 is SGHRS and CDR2 is YFSETQ. Trimming took off 1 base at V and 7 bases at J, with 12 bases between the two ends. As DNA, the CDR3 is TGCGCCAGCAGCTTGAGTGGAAGGCAGGAGCAGTACTTC. Its protein product is CASSLSGRQEQYF.

In its sample, this clone was seen once. The chain links TRBV5-1 to TRBJ2-5; D is ambiguous. The DNA end is more similar to TRBJ2-7, so the J call may be wrong. The CDR3 runs 14 residues. Germline CDR1 reads SGHRS; CDR2 reads YFSETQ. CDR3 bases: TGCGCCAGCAGCCCGCAGGATCAAGTGAACGAGCAGTACTTC. Translating it yields CASSPQDQVNEQYF.